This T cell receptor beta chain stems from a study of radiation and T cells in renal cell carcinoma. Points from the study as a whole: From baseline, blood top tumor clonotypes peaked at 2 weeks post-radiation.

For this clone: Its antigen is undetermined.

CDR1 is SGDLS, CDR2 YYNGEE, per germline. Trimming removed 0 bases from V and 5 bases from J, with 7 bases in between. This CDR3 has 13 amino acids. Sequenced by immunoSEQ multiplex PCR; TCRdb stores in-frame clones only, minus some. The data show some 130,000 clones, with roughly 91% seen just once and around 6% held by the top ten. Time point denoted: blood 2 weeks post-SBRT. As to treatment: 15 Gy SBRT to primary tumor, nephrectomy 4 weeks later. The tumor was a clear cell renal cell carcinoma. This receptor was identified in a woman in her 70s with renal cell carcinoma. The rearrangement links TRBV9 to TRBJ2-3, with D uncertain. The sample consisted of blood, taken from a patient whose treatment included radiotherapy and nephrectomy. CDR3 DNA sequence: TGTGCCAGCAGCGTAGGTGGAGTAGATACGCAGTATTTT. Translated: CASSVGGVDTQYF.